The 26 T cell receptor beta chains below were found in one sample sequenced in a study of shared clonotypes between healthy human individuals. Generated by immunoSEQ multiplex PCR, the TCRdb table keeps only in-frame clones and is missing some. Of under 550,000 clones in the sample, 90% to 96% were seen once. Sequencing used naive CD4+ T cells sorted from blood. Described subset: CD45RA+ positively selected. These receptors were obtained from a woman in her twenties or thirties in good health.

The rearrangement uses TRBV28 and TRBJ1-2; 9 positions agree with TRBD1. Trimming removed 5 bases from V and 4 bases from J; junction bases left unmatched: 5. CDR1 and CDR2 (germline): MDHEN, SYDVKM. The CDR3 consists of 14 residues. In DNA, the CDR3 is TGTGCCAGCAGTCGGGACAGGGTTGGCTATGGCTACACCTTC. Its translation is CASSRDRVGYGYTF.

This clone was seen once. V gene TRBV5-1 combines with J gene TRBJ2-3; 8 nucleotides match TRBD2. This CDR3 comprises 14 residues. V lost 5 bases to trimming and J lost 4 bases; unmatched junction nucleotides: 6. From germline, CDR1 is SGHRS and CDR2 YFSETQ. DNA for the CDR3: TGCGCCAGCAGGGATAAACTAGCGGCAGATACGCAGTATTTT. Translated: CASRDKLAADTQYF.

The chain has TRBV19 and TRBJ2-7, with D possibly being TRBD1 (5 bases). The CDR3 contains 14 residues. Germline V CDR1 and CDR2: LNHDA, SQIVND (reference sequence). V was pared by 6 bases and J by 4 bases, with 16 bases between. The CDR3 region has the DNA TGTGCCAGTAGCCAATGGACAAAGGATTACGAGCAGTACTTC. It encodes CASSQWTKDYEQYF. Variable domain in full (rest from reference TRBV19 and TRBJ2-7): DGGITQSPKYLFRKEGQNVTLSCEQNLNHDAMYWYRQDPGQGLRLIYYSQIVNDFQKGDIAEGYSVSREKKESFPLTVTSAQKNPTAFYLCASSQWTKDYEQYFGPGTRLTVT.

This rearrangement joins TRBV30 to TRBJ2-5; D call uncertain. Trimming pared 0 bases from V and 5 bases from J, leaving 7 bases between. This CDR3 has 12 amino acids. The V gene's germline CDR1 is GTSNPN and CDR2 SVGIG (reference sequence). CDR3 bases: TGTGCCTGGAGTGTAGGTCGGGAGACCCAGTACTTC. Its translation is CAWSVGRETQYF. Full variable domain (outside the CDR3, taken from reference TRBV30 and TRBJ2-5): SQTIHQWPATLVQPVGSPLSLECTVEGTSNPNLYWYRQAAGRGLQLLFYSVGIGQISSEVPQNLSASRPQDRQFILSSKKLLLSDSGFYLCAWSVGRETQYFGPGTRLLVL.

The chain uses TRBV4-2 and TRBJ1-2, with a possible D match to TRBD1 (5 bases). V was clipped by 5 bases and J by 4 bases, with 20 bases between them. CDR1 is LGHNA, CDR2 YNFKEQ, per germline. The CDR3 covers 16 residues. This chain's CDR3 is CASSSLTDQTFYGYTF. The CDR3 nucleotides read TGTGCCAGCAGCTCGTTGACAGACCAGACTTTCTATGGCTACACCTTC.

The V gene is TRBV28, the J gene TRBJ2-1, with 7 bases matching TRBD2. Looked up from germline, CDR1 is MDHEN and CDR2 is SYDVKM. J gave up 4 bases and V 6 bases, and 12 bases lay outside the gene matches. This CDR3 region has 16 residues. The CDR3 nucleotides are TGTGCCAGCAGCCCTTCAAGCGGGATCAGGTACAATGAGCAGTTCTTC. It is translated as CASSPSSGIRYNEQFF.

The rearrangement joins TRBV11-2 to TRBJ1-5; no firm D call. CDR1 and CDR2 from the germline V gene are SGHAT and FQNNGV. The CDR3 runs 15 residues. V was shortened by 3 bases and J by 7 bases, with 16 bases between the two germline ends. The CDR3 DNA reads TGTGCCAGCAGCTTTCTCCCGGGTCTTGGGCAGCCCCAGCATTTT. This gives the protein CASSFLPGLGQPQHF. Full variable domain (rest looked up from reference TRBV11-2 and TRBJ1-5): EAGVAQSPRYKIIEKRQSVAFWCNPISGHATLYWYQQILGQGPKLLIQFQNNGVVDDSQLPKDRFSAERLKGVDSTLKIQPAKLEDSAVYLCASSFLPGLGQPQHFGDGTRLSIL.

V usage is TRBV2 and J usage is TRBJ1-5; D perhaps matches TRBD1 (6 bases). The CDR3 spans 15 residues. The V and J ends lost 6 bases and 1 base respectively, with 13 bases between them. Germline values: CDR1 SNHLY, CDR2 FYNNEI. This CDR3 reads CASRLTGTSNQPQHF. CDR3 in DNA: TGTGCCAGCAGGCTCACCGGGACAAGCAATCAGCCCCAGCATTTT.

This sequence joins TRBV28 and TRBJ2-5; TRBD1 aligns across 8 bases. The DNA end favors TRBJ2-7, so the J call may be wrong. The CDR3 covers 14 residues. The germline V gene encodes CDR1 MDHEN and CDR2 SYDVKM. CDR3 DNA sequence: TGTGCCAGCAGTAATGGACAGGGCACCTACGAGCAGTACTTC. This gives the protein CASSNGQGTYEQYF.

This clone showed up just once. This sequence joins TRBV10-3 and TRBJ2-2; 11 bases are a match to TRBD2. In germline, CDR1 is ENHRY, CDR2 SYGVKD. Unmatched junction bases numbered 7, after V lost 0 bases and J lost 4 bases. The CDR3 has 18 amino acids. This chain's CDR3 is CAISESTSGTGVTGELFF. CDR3 coding DNA: TGTGCCATCAGTGAGTCGACTAGCGGGACGGGGGTCACCGGGGAGCTGTTTTTT.

The chain recombines TRBV7-6 with TRBJ2-7; D gene uncertain. Germline V gene sequence: CDR1 SGHVS, CDR2 FNYEAQ. CDR3 length: 13 amino acids. Trimming left V 6 bases short and J 3 bases short, with 12 bases between. As DNA, the CDR3 is TGTGCCAGCAGTGTAATGGTGCACTACGAGCAGTACTTC. Amino acid sequence: CASSVMVHYEQYF.

The rearrangement joins TRBV5-4 to TRBJ2-7; D perhaps matches TRBD2 (5 bases). The CDR3 totals 15 residues. V gave up 2 bases and J gave up 1 base, with 13 bases separating them. Germline V gives CDR1 SGHNT, CDR2 YYREEE (reference sequence). The CDR3 DNA reads TGTGCCAGCAGCTTTACTAGGAATTCTTCCTACGAGCAGTACTTC. It codes for CASSFTRNSSYEQYF.

Notes on this clone: The junction shows a germline mismatch at one end, possibly a read error. This chain connects TRBV5-4 to TRBJ1-5, with a possible D match to TRBD1 (5 bases). CDR3 length: 15 amino acids. CDR1 and CDR2 from the germline V gene are SGHNT and YYREEE (reference sequence). The CDR3 sequence is CASGLDPAGHQPQHF. The CDR3 DNA is TGTGCCAGCGGCTTGGACCCGGCGGGACATCAGCCCCAGCATTTT.

Written as DNA, the CDR3 is TGTGCCAGCAGCCCCTTGGGACTACCCTACGAGCAGTACTTC. It translates to CASSPLGLPYEQYF. The gene calls are TRBV11-2 and TRBJ2-7; 7 bases are shared with TRBD2. Germline-derived CDR1 and CDR2 are SGHAT and FQNNGV. The V gene end was trimmed by 5 bases and the J gene end by 2 bases; junction bases not matched to a gene: 6. The CDR3 is 14 residues long. Full variable domain (rest looked up from reference TRBV11-2 and TRBJ2-7): EAGVAQSPRYKIIEKRQSVAFWCNPISGHATLYWYQQILGQGPKLLIQFQNNGVVDDSQLPKDRFSAERLKGVDSTLKIQPAKLEDSAVYLCASSPLGLPYEQYFGPGTRLTVT.

V usage is TRBV30 and J usage is TRBJ1-2; the match to TRBD1 covers 12 bases. V shed 1 base, J shed 8 bases, and the junction held 11 bases outside the gene matches. Per germline, CDR1 GTSNPN and CDR2 SVGIG (reference sequence). CDR3 length: 16 residues. For the CDR3, the DNA is TGTGCCTGGAGTGGCTTGGGACAGGGGGCGACTTGGGGCTACACCTTC. This encodes CAWSGLGQGATWGYTF.

This rearrangement joins TRBV19 to TRBJ1-1; a possible D gene is TRBD1 (6 bases). The germline V gene encodes CDR1 LNHDA and CDR2 SQIVND (reference sequence). CDR3 length equals 13 residues. V was cut by 5 bases and J by 5 bases, with 12 bases left in between. Written as DNA, the CDR3 is TGTGCCAGTAGTCAACCTAGGGGGACTGAAGCTTTCTTT. Translated, it gives CASSQPRGTEAFF.

The rearrangement joins TRBV4-1 to TRBJ2-1; possibly TRBD2 for D (5 bases). This CDR3 spans 14 amino acids. Trimming removed 1 base at V and 10 bases at J, with 14 bases between. Germline CDR1 reads MGHRA; CDR2 reads YSYEKL. CDR3 sequence reads: CASSQGEWPGEQFF. The CDR3 bases are TGCGCCAGCAGCCAAGGGGAGTGGCCGGGGGAGCAGTTCTTC.

CDR3 nucleotide sequence: TGTGCCAGCAGCCGCGAACAAGCCTTAGACGAGCAGTACTTC. Encoded protein: CASSREQALDEQYF. The chain recombines TRBV11-2 with TRBJ2-7; D unresolved. Germline V gives CDR1 SGHAT, CDR2 FQNNGV. The V gene lost 5 bases and the J gene lost 5 bases, with 16 bases spanning the gap. The CDR3 covers 14 residues.

This clone was counted between two and nine times. This chain joins TRBV6-5 and TRBJ1-5, with D maybe TRBD1 (5 bases). The CDR3 has 13 residues. CDR1 is MNHEY, CDR2 SVGAGI, per germline. V was cut by 6 bases and J by 3 bases, with 9 bases left in between. For the CDR3, the DNA is TGTGCCAGCAGCCGGGGCTTCAATCAGCCCCAGCATTTT. This encodes CASSRGFNQPQHF.

The V gene is TRBV19, the J gene TRBJ1-6, with TRBD1 as a possible D gene (6 bases). Trimming removed 5 bases at V and 5 bases at J, with 13 bases between. Germline V CDR1 and CDR2: LNHDA, SQIVND (reference sequence). This CDR3 has 15 residues. CDR3 sequence (DNA): TGTGCCAGTAGTGTCGGGACAAGGGATAATTCACCCCTCCACTTT. It translates to CASSVGTRDNSPLHF.

The chain combines TRBV19 with TRBJ2-7; TRBD2 aligns across 9 bases. Looked up from germline, CDR1 is LNHDA and CDR2 is SQIVND (reference sequence). Trimming took 3 bases from V and 3 from J; bases not matched to a gene: 12. The CDR3 consists of 17 residues. CDR3 nucleotide sequence: TGTGCCAGTAGTATGACTAGCGGTTCGTATTCTTTCTACGAGCAGTACTTC. It codes for CASSMTSGSYSFYEQYF.

The chain employs TRBV7-9 and TRBJ2-3; D may be TRBD1 or TRBD2 (5 bases each). The ends were cut back, 5 bases at V and 6 bases at J, with 12 bases in the middle. CDR3 length: 13 amino acids. CDR1 SEHNR and CDR2 FQNEAQ come from the germline V gene (reference sequence). CDR3: CASSPRGHDTQYF. In nucleotides, the CDR3 is TGTGCCAGCAGCCCACGGGGCCACGATACGCAGTATTTT.

The chain uses TRBV4-1 and TRBJ2-2; D gene ambiguous. Germline V gives CDR1 MGHRA, CDR2 YSYEKL. The V gene lost 4 bases and the J gene lost 0 bases, with 15 bases spanning the gap. The CDR3 totals 17 residues. CDR3 loop: CASSPRVGVTNTGELFF. CDR3 in DNA: TGCGCCAGCAGCCCCCGAGTCGGCGTCACGAACACCGGGGAGCTGTTTTTT.

This clone was observed a single time. V and J are TRBV11-2 and TRBJ1-1; unclear D gene. This CDR3 has 14 residues. Between the trimmed V and J ends, which lost 1 base and 1 base, there was a span of 7 bases. Germline CDR1 is SGHAT and CDR2 is FQNNGV. CDR3 coding DNA: TGTGCCAGCAGCTTAGGGGCGAGGAACACTGAAGCTTTCTTT. Translated, it gives CASSLGARNTEAFF. The entire variable domain, with the rest obtained from reference TRBV11-2 and TRBJ1-1, is as follows: EAGVAQSPRYKIIEKRQSVAFWCNPISGHATLYWYQQILGQGPKLLIQFQNNGVVDDSQLPKDRFSAERLKGVDSTLKIQPAKLEDSAVYLCASSLGARNTEAFFGQGTRLTVV.

This clone was found once. The chain joins TRBV27 to TRBJ1-6; D remains ambiguous. The length of the CDR3 is 12 residues. Germline lookup yields CDR1 MNHEY and CDR2 SMNVEV (reference sequence). V was shortened by 3 bases and J by 7 bases, with 4 bases between the two germline ends. CDR3 amino acids: CASSFLNSPLHF. The CDR3, as DNA: TGTGCCAGCAGTTTCCTAAATTCACCCCTCCACTTT.

CDR3 in amino acids: CASSLALDRVTDTQYF. The CDR3 region has the DNA TGCGCCAGCAGCTTGGCCCTGGACAGGGTGACAGATACGCAGTATTTT. This chain links TRBV5-1 with TRBJ2-3, with TRBD1 identical over 8 bases. J gave up 3 bases and V 0 bases, and 6 bases lay outside the gene matches. The CDR3 length is 16 residues. CDR1 and CDR2 from the germline V gene are SGHRS and YFSETQ.